This T cell receptor (beta chain) comes out of a study of blood T cells in healthy people across ages. CDR1 is SEHNR, CDR2 FQNEAQ, per germline (reference sequence). The V end lost 2 bases, the J end lost 0 bases, and 8 bases lay between the germline ends. This CDR3 is built from 14 residues. The sample holds a few counts of this clonotype. Combining a sample-barcoded 5' primer with a J-beta primer mix, a second PCR ran for about 7 to 11 cycles. A template-switch adaptor containing 12 random nucleotides labeled each cDNA molecule. TCRdb processed the 5' RACE reads anew with MiXCR; each CDR3 protein has one entry. The data show 500,000 to 600,000 distinct CDR3 sequences, 27% seen once.

The sequence derives from a woman aged 70-85 years in good health. This chain connects TRBV7-9 to TRBJ2-7; D ambiguous. The sample taken for sequencing was blood. In nucleotides, the CDR3 is TGTGCCAGCAGCTTAAGTGCAGGCTCCTACGAGCAGTACTTC. Translating it yields CASSLSAGSYEQYF.